Detailed here is one T cell receptor beta chain. Its specificity is unknown. This entry belongs to a study of T cell responses to AZD1222 COVID-19 vaccine. General study findings and limits: Two doses of AZD1222 preceded a rise in Spike-specific TCR breadth and depth. Every sample of the repertoires postdated the peak T cell response. Baseline serology detected seropositivity in only six AZD1222 recipients. Donors skewed white British and female; clonal diversity was possibly underestimated.

The CDR3 is 16 residues long. Germline loops: CDR1 LNHDA, CDR2 SQIVND (reference sequence). V dropped 1 base and J dropped 4; count of bases not matched to a gene: 7. TCRdb's table, derived via immunoSEQ multiplex PCR, lists solely in-frame clones and lacks some. The sample holds roughly 150,000 clones, around 93% seen once. This sample comprised peripheral blood, obtained on day 0 of AZD1222 vaccination. This chain joins TRBV19 and TRBJ1-5, with 7 bases that match TRBD1. This clonotype originated in an adult in good health. The CDR3 sequence is CASSIVGTDLNQPQHF. Here the CDR3 DNA reads TGTGCCAGTAGTATAGTTGGGACAGACCTGAATCAGCCCCAGCATTTT.